This T cell receptor (beta chain) was captured in a study of cytomegalovirus exposure and HLA in healthy donors. Study-level findings and limits: With later analysis, a missense DCLRE1C variant became linked to TCR beta V- and J-gene trimming.

The primer mix had 60 Vbeta and 13 Jbeta primers. In the authors' workflow: Per a later analysis, the number of unique TCR beta chains was approximately 73 million, of which 10 million to 11 million were shared. The method was immunoSEQ multiplex PCR; TCRdb's version includes in-frame clones alone and lacks a portion of them. The V and J calls and clone size were taken over from that table, and D and trimming were inferred from the DNA. The table lists more than 95,000 clones. V lost 0 bases, J lost 0 bases, and 5 bases stayed unmatched. CDR1 and CDR2 (germline): LGHNA, YSLEER. The CDR3 is made up of 16 amino acids. To note about this clone: Antigen specificity is unknown.

The rearrangement uses TRBV4-3 and TRBJ2-7, with 7 bases aligning to TRBD2. The sequencing input was PBMCs. This sequence was found in a man in his forties or fifties in good health and CMV-seronegative. The CDR3 loop is CASSQDASGISYEQYF. In nucleotides, the CDR3 is TGCGCCAGCAGCCAAGATGCCAGCGGGATCTCCTACGAGCAGTACTTC.